Below are 16 T cell receptor beta chains sequenced from a single sample in a study of T-cell memory formation after mild COVID-19. TCRdb reprocessed the 5' RACE reads via MiXCR and lists one record per CDR3 protein. The data hold about 440,000 distinct CDR3 sequences, with about 19% observed a single time. The material sequenced was PBMCs or a T cell subset sorted from them (not recorded which). All receptors derive from an adult woman who had mild COVID-19 (a few samples of this study predate the infection). Cell type and time point are not known.

This clonotype turned up a few times. V gene TRBV4-2 combines with J gene TRBJ2-1, with TRBD2 matching over 11 bases. CDR3 length equals 16 residues. The junction had 5 bases not matched to a gene; V was cut back by 3 bases and J by 4 bases. The germline gives CDR1 LGHNA, CDR2 YNFKEQ. For the CDR3, the DNA is TGTGCCAGCAGCCATAGCGGGGGGGCCGAGTACAATGAGCAGTTCTTC. This codes for CASSHSGGAEYNEQFF.

The CDR3 DNA follows: TGTGCCAGCAGTTACTCGTCTGTGTGGAGGGATATCGATGAGCAGTTCTTC. The encoded protein is CASSYSSVWRDIDEQFF. The chain is built from TRBV6-2 or TRBV6-3 and TRBJ2-1; D is possibly TRBD2 (6 bases). This CDR3 is built from 17 residues. Trimming stripped 0 bases from V and 8 bases from J, with 20 bases between. The V gene's germline CDR1 is MNHEY and CDR2 SVGEGT.

This clonotype has more than one count but fewer than ten. This chain links TRBV29-1 with TRBJ2-7; 7 bases map to TRBD1. The CDR3 has 12 amino acids. Germline CDR1 is SQVTM and CDR2 is ANQGSEA. The ends lost 6 bases at V and 5 bases at J; junction bases unmatched: 7. This CDR3 reads CSVTGKRDEQYF. CDR3 DNA: TGCAGCGTGACAGGGAAACGGGACGAGCAGTACTTC.

This chain links TRBV5-4 with TRBJ2-1, with 11 bases fitting TRBD2. Germline lookup yields CDR1 SGHNT and CDR2 YYREEE (reference sequence). The CDR3 runs to 16 residues. V lost 4 bases and J lost 10; bases outside the gene matches: 13. CDR3 in DNA: TGTGCCAGCAGCGTGACTAGCGGGGCCGCTTGGAAGGAGCAGTTCTTC. Residues: CASSVTSGAAWKEQFF.

The genes are TRBV7-2 and TRBJ2-1, with 8 bases aligning to TRBD2. This CDR3 is built from 15 residues. Germline CDR1 and CDR2: SGHTA and FQGNSA. Unmatched junction bases numbered 3, after V lost 1 base and J lost 4 bases. Here the CDR3 DNA reads TGTGCCAGCAGCTTAGAAGGCGGGAGGTACAATGAGCAGTTCTTC. It translates to CASSLEGGRYNEQFF.

This clonotype has at least ten counts. The chain uses TRBV7-2 and TRBJ2-5; 8 bases align to TRBD2. The CDR3 runs 14 residues. Germline CDR1 reads SGHTA; CDR2 reads FQGNSA. Trimming at V came to 6 bases and at J to 3 bases, leaving 6 bases not matched to a gene. In DNA form, the CDR3 reads TGTGCCAGCAGTCTCGGACTAGCCGAAGAGACCCAGTACTTC. Translating gives CASSLGLAEETQYF. Complete variable domain (other parts from reference TRBV7-2 and TRBJ2-5): GAGVSQSPSNKVTEKGKDVELRCDPISGHTALYWYRQSLGQGLEFLIYFQGNSAPDKSGLPSDRFSAERTGGSVSTLTIQRTQQEDSAVYLCASSLGLAEETQYFGPGTRLLVL.

The chain links TRBV20-1 to TRBJ2-7; TRBD1 aligns across 9 bases. V was clipped by 6 bases and J by 5 bases; unmatched bases: 8. Germline CDR1 is DFQATT and CDR2 is SNEGSKA (reference sequence). The CDR3 totals 13 residues. The CDR3 loop is CSASDRGPHEQYF. CDR3 nucleotide sequence: TGCAGTGCCTCGGACAGGGGACCTCACGAGCAGTACTTC.

The V call is TRBV6-1, the J call TRBJ1-1, with TRBD1 matching 10 bases. With 7 bases clipped from V and 1 base from J, the junction kept 9 bases outside the gene matches. CDR3 length equals 16 residues. CDR1 is MNHNS, CDR2 SASEGT, per germline. The CDR3 region has the DNA TGTGCCAGCACTTTAGACAGGGGGCGCGGGAACACTGAAGCTTTCTTT. Translated: CASTLDRGRGNTEAFF.

The table lists this clonotype with a few counts. This sequence joins TRBV5-1 and TRBJ2-1; a weak D match, TRBD1 (5 bases). V lost 4 bases, J lost 4 bases, and 12 bases lay in between. The germline gives CDR1 SGHRS, CDR2 YFSETQ. The CDR3 extends over 14 amino acids. The DNA of the CDR3 is TGCGCCAGCAGCCATCACCAGGGATACAATGAGCAGTTCTTC. It is translated as CASSHHQGYNEQFF.

The genes are TRBV7-3 and TRBJ1-1; D remains ambiguous. Germline values: CDR1 SGHTA, CDR2 FQGTGA. V lost 5 bases, J lost 1 base, and 14 bases lay in between. The CDR3 contains 15 residues. CDR3 DNA sequence: TGTGCCAGCAGCGAAACACACGGGCGGAACACTGAAGCTTTCTTT. Its translation: CASSETHGRNTEAFF.

CDR3 DNA: TGTGCCAGCAGCGTTAGCGGGAGAATCACAGATACGCAGTATTTT. Amino acids: CASSVSGRITDTQYF. The chain couples TRBV2 to TRBJ2-3; TRBD2 matches at 9 bases. The length of the CDR3 is 15 residues. Germline V CDR1 and CDR2: SNHLY, FYNNEI. The V and J ends lost 6 bases and 2 bases, in that order; junction bases with no gene match: 6.

The rearrangement joins TRBV7-9 to TRBJ2-1; possibly TRBD2 for D (5 bases). CDR1 and CDR2 from the germline V gene are SEHNR and FQNEAQ (reference sequence). Trimming removed 0 bases at V and 8 bases at J, with 11 bases between. The length of the CDR3 is 14 residues. The CDR3 protein is CASSLAGVVDEQFF. The CDR3 region has the DNA TGTGCCAGCAGCTTAGCGGGAGTAGTCGATGAGCAGTTCTTC.

The rearrangement uses TRBV6-1 and TRBJ2-1, with no clear D. The CDR3 consists of 18 residues. The V gene lost 2 bases and the J gene lost 0 bases, with 17 bases spanning the gap. Per the germline V gene, CDR1 is MNHNS and CDR2 is SASEGT. CDR3 sequence reads: CASSEPIWASSSYNEQFF. For the CDR3, the DNA is TGTGCCAGCAGTGAACCCATTTGGGCATCTAGCTCCTACAATGAGCAGTTCTTC.

The rearrangement joins TRBV5-1 to TRBJ1-6, with TRBD1 identical over 7 bases. Germline loops: CDR1 SGHRS, CDR2 YFSETQ. The CDR3 extends over 13 amino acids. V lost 3 bases and J lost 9; bases outside the gene matches: 3. The CDR3 loop reads CASSWGTASPLHF. In nucleotides, the CDR3 is TGCGCCAGCAGCTGGGGGACAGCTTCACCCCTCCACTTT.

This chain joins TRBV5-1 and TRBJ2-7; D is unclear. Germline V CDR1 and CDR2: SGHRS, YFSETQ. The V end was cut by 4 bases, the J end by 1 base, with 15 bases between. CDR3 length equals 15 residues. The CDR3 reads CASSPRVTRSYEQYF. CDR3 bases: TGCGCCAGCAGCCCCCGGGTCACGAGGTCCTACGAGCAGTACTTC.

V gene TRBV20-1 combines with J gene TRBJ2-2, with D hard to call. The CDR3 has 16 residues. Trimming removed 0 bases at V and 5 bases at J, with 16 bases between. CDR1 and CDR2 from the germline V gene are DFQATT and SNEGSKA (reference sequence). The CDR3: CSARDLIKTGTGELFF. CDR3 sequence (DNA): TGCAGTGCTAGAGACCTTATTAAGACTGGTACCGGGGAGCTGTTTTTT.